These 10 T cell receptor beta chains were sequenced from one sample in a study of early T cells in non-severe SARS-CoV-2 infection. TCRdb redid the calling of the 5' RACE reads with MiXCR, one entry per CDR3 protein. In the table there are some 46,000 distinct CDR3 sequences, about 6.5% of which are singletons. Sample: whole blood, taken at baseline. The source is an adult who was a healthcare worker with PCR-confirmed SARS-CoV-2 infection or an uninfected control (not recorded which).

This chain uses TRBV5-6 with TRBJ1-5, with D unclear. Trimming took 1 base from V and 0 from J, leaving 5 bases between them. The CDR3 consists of 14 residues. CDR1 and CDR2 from the germline V gene are SGHDT and YYEEEE. The CDR3 DNA reads as TGTGCCAGCAGCTTGAGCTCTAGCAATCAGCCCCAGCATTTT. It yields the protein CASSLSSSNQPQHF.

The chain employs TRBV19 and TRBJ2-3; weak D call: TRBD1 (5 bases). With 9 bases removed from V and 5 bases from J, the gap between germline ends came to 15 bases. There are 13 residues in the CDR3. Per germline, CDR1 LNHDA and CDR2 SQIVND (reference sequence). This CDR3 reads CASGQGYEDTQYF. DNA for the CDR3: TGTGCCAGCGGCCAGGGCTATGAAGATACGCAGTATTTT. The full variable domain, with the rest looked up from reference TRBV19 and TRBJ2-3, is DGGITQSPKYLFRKEGQNVTLSCEQNLNHDAMYWYRQDPGQGLRLIYYSQIVNDFQKGDIAEGYSVSREKKESFPLTVTSAQKNPTAFYLCASGQGYEDTQYFGPGTRLTVL.

V and J are TRBV13 and TRBJ1-1; a weak D match, TRBD1 (6 bases). Germline-derived CDR1 and CDR2 are PRHDT and FYEKMQ (reference sequence). The ends were cut back, 5 bases at V and 7 bases at J, with 14 bases in the middle. CDR3 size: 13 residues. The CDR3 bases are TGTGCCAGCAGCCCGCGAAGCAGGGGTGAAGCTTTCTTT. Its translation: CASSPRSRGEAFF.

The chain couples TRBV28 to TRBJ2-5, with TRBD1 matching 7 bases. The CDR3 runs 14 residues. The germline V gene encodes CDR1 MDHEN and CDR2 SYDVKM. With V trimmed by 5 bases and J by 5 bases, 8 bases remained unmatched. This CDR3 is CASSTPTGLETQYF. In DNA form, the CDR3 reads TGTGCCAGCAGTACACCGACAGGGTTGGAGACCCAGTACTTC. Based on the CDR3 plus reference TRBV28 and TRBJ2-5, the full variable domain is DVKVTQSSRYLVKRTGEKVFLECVQDMDHENMFWYRQDPGLGLRLIYFSYDVKMKEKGDIPEGYSVSREKKERFSLILESASTNQTSMYLCASSTPTGLETQYFGPGTRLLVL.

This clonotype showed up many times. The CDR3 reads CASSPSGASYNEQFF. The CDR3 coding sequence is TGTGCCAGTAGTCCTAGCGGGGCCTCCTACAATGAGCAGTTCTTC. The chain is built from TRBV19 and TRBJ2-1; 9 positions match TRBD2. The germline gives CDR1 LNHDA, CDR2 SQIVND (reference sequence). The CDR3 runs to 15 residues. V was clipped by 5 bases and J by 0 bases; unmatched bases: 2. The full variable domain, rest sourced from reference TRBV19 and TRBJ2-1, is DGGITQSPKYLFRKEGQNVTLSCEQNLNHDAMYWYRQDPGQGLRLIYYSQIVNDFQKGDIAEGYSVSREKKESFPLTVTSAQKNPTAFYLCASSPSGASYNEQFFGPGTRLTVL.

This clonotype was counted between two and nine times. The CDR3 carries no conserved terminal phenylalanine or tryptophan, so it likely arises from a read error. The chain joins TRBV30 to TRBJ2-7; perhaps TRBD1 as D (6 bases). The CDR3 sequence is 16 residues long. The germline V gene encodes CDR1 GTSNPN and CDR2 SVGIG (reference sequence). Trimming pared 0 bases from V and 6 bases from J, leaving 21 bases between. The DNA of the CDR3 is TGTGCCTGGAGTGTACTCGGACAGACGCCGTCTGGCGAGCAGTACCTC. Encoded protein: CAWSVLGQTPSGEQYL.

This clonotype was seen repeatedly, ten times or more. The chain uses TRBV12-3 or TRBV12-4 and TRBJ1-2; D unresolved. This CDR3 spans 13 amino acids. Trimming took 6 bases from V and 2 from J, leaving 10 bases between them. DNA of the CDR3: TGTGCCAGCAGACCGACACAGAACTATGGCTACACCTTC. Protein sequence: CASRPTQNYGYTF.

This clonotype was counted ten times or more. This chain connects TRBV5-4 to TRBJ1-2; D call uncertain. The CDR3 extends over 13 amino acids. Per germline, CDR1 SGHNT and CDR2 YYREEE (reference sequence). With 4 bases removed from V and 0 bases from J, the gap between germline ends came to 7 bases. This CDR3 is CASSPEPNYGYTF. In DNA form, the CDR3 reads TGTGCCAGCAGCCCTGAACCTAACTATGGCTACACCTTC.

This clonotype was detected only a few times. The chain joins TRBV29-1 to TRBJ1-1, with TRBD1 as a possible D gene (5 bases). Trimming cost V 5 bases and J 2 bases, with 15 bases left between them. CDR3 length: 14 amino acids. The germline gives CDR1 SQVTM, CDR2 ANQGSEA. The CDR3 DNA reads as TGCAGCGTTTGCTGTGAAGGGGCAAACACTGAAGCTTTCTTT. This codes for CSVCCEGANTEAFF.

This clonotype was recorded many times. This rearrangement joins TRBV6-5 to TRBJ1-2; TRBD1 might be the D (6 bases). Germline V gene lookup returns CDR1 MNHEY and CDR2 SVGAGI. This CDR3 contains 14 residues. The V and J ends lost 0 bases and 5 bases respectively, with 10 bases between them. The CDR3 here is CASSYSQGGYGYTF. The CDR3 nucleotides read TGTGCCAGCAGTTACTCACAGGGAGGGTATGGCTACACCTTC.